The present T cell receptor beta chain was sequenced within a study of CD8+CD57+ T cells in acquired aplastic anemia. As for the study in general: CD4+ and CD8+ cells, once sorted, gave DNA averaging approximately 3.3 ug.

Trimming cost V 1 base and J 4 bases, with 10 bases left between them. The CDR3 has 13 residues. CDR1 and CDR2 from the germline V gene are SQVTM and ANQGSEA. Those patients picked for sequencing had displayed CD8+CD57+ cell expansion on flow cytometry. The patients, all of them, had severe acquired aplastic anemia. Genomic DNA templated the TCR beta VDJ and CDR3 profiling. TCRdb itself ran the reads through MiXCR, one entry per CDR3 protein. The top ten hold 9.7% of the sample, which has some 200,000 distinct CDR3 sequences, under 55% seen once. Input material: sorted CD4+, CD8+, or CD8+CD57+ T cells (not recorded which) from PBMCs. The receptor was derived from a human donor with aplastic anemia. This sequence joins TRBV29-1 and TRBJ2-5; D unclear. CDR3 nucleotide sequence: TGCAGCGTTGAAGGGCTCAGTCGAGAGACCCAGTACTTC. It encodes CSVEGLSRETQYF.